One and the same sample provided the 27 T cell receptor beta chains below, sequenced in a study of blood T cell repertoires in COVID-19. TCRdb's copy holds only in-frame clones and misses some; the assay was immunoSEQ multiplex PCR. The sample comprises about 250,000 clones, roughly nine tenths of which are singletons, and 2% to 3% rests with the top ten. The sequencing sample was made of PBMCs or T cells enriched from blood (not recorded which). Source of these receptors: a young woman who had recovered from COVID-19.

This sequence joins TRBV18 and TRBJ1-5; a possible D gene is TRBD1 (5 bases). Trimming took 3 bases from V and 11 from J, leaving 11 bases between them. Germline CDR1 reads KGHSH; CDR2 reads LQKENI. The CDR3 length is 12 residues. CDR3 sequence (DNA): TGTGCCAGCTCACCTCAGGGAGGGACCCAGCATTTT. Its translation: CASSPQGGTQHF.

The chain employs TRBV30 and TRBJ2-2; 7 nucleotides agree with TRBD1. The trim removed 7 bases at V and 6 bases at J, leaving 11 bases unmatched. This CDR3 is 14 amino acids long. The V gene's germline CDR1 is GTSNPN and CDR2 SVGIG (reference sequence). This CDR3 is CAFTYRGRAGELFF. CDR3 coding DNA: TGTGCCTTCACCTACAGGGGAAGGGCCGGGGAGCTGTTTTTT.

The rearrangement links TRBV12-3 or TRBV12-4 to TRBJ2-3; D may be TRBD2 (6 bases). V lost 5 bases and J lost 2, with 8 bases in between. This CDR3 has 13 residues. The CDR3 region has the DNA TGTGCCAGCAGTCGGGGGTCCACAGATACGCAGTATTTT. It is translated as CASSRGSTDTQYF.

The chain has TRBV12-5 and TRBJ2-1; 7 bases line up with TRBD1. The CDR3 consists of 16 residues. The V gene's germline CDR1 is LGHNT and CDR2 FRNRAP. V trimming: 0 bases; J trimming: 5 bases; junction bases outside the gene matches: 7. The CDR3 region is CASGLVQGLDHNEQFF. CDR3 nucleotide sequence: TGTGCTAGTGGTTTGGTACAGGGGTTAGACCACAATGAGCAGTTCTTC.

This chain connects TRBV10-2 to TRBJ1-1; D uncertain. V dropped 8 bases and J dropped 1 base, with 8 bases sitting between them. The germline V gene has CDR1 WSHSY and CDR2 SAAADI. The CDR3 is 12 amino acids. The CDR3 protein is CASGPENTEAFF. The CDR3 nucleotides are TGCGCCAGCGGGCCGGAGAACACTGAAGCTTTCTTT.

This clone came up once. The rearrangement joins TRBV9 to TRBJ1-1, with D possibly TRBD1 on 6 matching bases. With 0 bases removed from V and 6 bases from J, the gap between germline ends came to 15 bases. The CDR3 totals 15 residues. Per germline, CDR1 SGDLS and CDR2 YYNGEE. The CDR3 loop reads CASSVVGGGSAEAFF. The CDR3, as DNA: TGTGCCAGCAGCGTAGTAGGGGGTGGTTCGGCTGAAGCTTTCTTT.

The chain links TRBV28 to TRBJ1-2; no clear D. V lost 3 bases and J 11 bases, leaving 25 bases between the germline ends. CDR1 and CDR2 (germline): MDHEN, SYDVKM. CDR3 size: 16 residues. The CDR3 loop is CASSFPSRFGVPGYTF. CDR3 nucleotide sequence: TGTGCCAGCAGTTTTCCCTCGCGATTCGGGGTTCCAGGATACACCTTC.

This chain uses TRBV7-9 with TRBJ2-7; 15 bases agree with TRBD2. Germline CDR1 SEHNR, CDR2 FQNEAQ (reference sequence). V shed 5 bases and J 3 bases; nucleotides not matched to a gene: 5. The CDR3 totals 16 residues. CDR3 sequence: CASSLGTSGGNYEQYF. The CDR3 DNA is TGTGCCAGCAGCCTTGGGACTAGCGGGGGGAACTACGAGCAGTACTTC.

The chain links TRBV27 to TRBJ2-1, with D uncertain. Germline-derived CDR1 and CDR2 are MNHEY and SMNVEV (reference sequence). The germline V and J ends were trimmed by 2 bases and 4 bases, with 9 bases remaining between them. The CDR3 has 14 residues. The CDR3 here is CASSLRVPYNEQFF. DNA of the CDR3: TGTGCCAGCAGTTTACGGGTACCTTACAATGAGCAGTTCTTC.

The rearrangement links TRBV24-1 to TRBJ2-1; 8 bases match TRBD2. Germline assignment: CDR1 KGHDR and CDR2 SFDVKD. This CDR3 has 15 residues. V trimming: 3 bases; J trimming: 4 bases; junction bases outside the gene matches: 4. CDR3 protein: CATSDPTSVYNEQFF. CDR3 nucleotides: TGTGCCACCAGTGATCCGACTAGCGTATACAATGAGCAGTTCTTC.

The J gene is TRBJ2-1, the V gene TRBV28, with 7 bases matching TRBD1. Germline V gene sequence: CDR1 MDHEN, CDR2 SYDVKM. The CDR3 contains 15 residues. After removal of 5 bases from V and 7 bases from J, the junction contained 11 bases not matched to a gene. The CDR3, as DNA: TGTGCCAGCAGTCCCCGGCAGGGGGTGAGGAATGAGCAGTTCTTC. Translated, it gives CASSPRQGVRNEQFF.

V gene TRBV28 combines with J gene TRBJ1-3, with D possibly TRBD1 on 5 matching bases. Germline lookup yields CDR1 MDHEN and CDR2 SYDVKM. The CDR3 contains 14 residues. V lost 3 bases, J lost 8 bases, and 14 bases lay in between. For the CDR3, the DNA is TGTGCCAGCAGTTTCTCGGCCAGGGTGGACACCATATATTTT. It translates to CASSFSARVDTIYF.

This chain uses TRBV6-5 with TRBJ1-1; D perhaps matches TRBD1 (5 bases). Trimming removed 3 bases at V and 10 bases at J, with 18 bases between. This CDR3 is 14 amino acids long. CDR1 MNHEY and CDR2 SVGAGI come from the germline V gene. CDR3 in amino acids: CASSYKPQGRGAFF. The CDR3 DNA follows: TGTGCCAGCAGTTATAAGCCCCAGGGCCGAGGAGCTTTCTTT.

The rearrangement links TRBV3-1 (or the pseudogene TRBV3-2) to TRBJ1-3; a weak D match, TRBD1 (5 bases). V was shortened by 3 bases and J by 0 bases, with 12 bases between the two germline ends. Germline CDR1 reads LGHDT; CDR2 reads YNNKEL (reference sequence). The CDR3 extends over 16 amino acids. The CDR3 here is CASSHGRGYSGNTIYF. The CDR3 nucleotides are TGTGCCAGCAGCCATGGTAGGGGCTACTCTGGAAACACCATATATTTT.

The chain carries TRBV2 and TRBJ1-1; D not resolved. The germline V gene has CDR1 SNHLY and CDR2 FYNNEI. The CDR3 length is 13 residues. Trimming left V 4 bases short and J 0 bases short, with 6 bases between. CDR3 amino acids: CASSVKLNTEAFF. The CDR3 DNA is TGTGCCAGCAGTGTCAAATTGAACACTGAAGCTTTCTTT.

The rearrangement joins TRBV25-1 to TRBJ2-7, with a possible D match to TRBD2 (5 bases). Trimming took off 2 bases at V and 7 bases at J, with 15 bases between the two ends. From germline, CDR1 is MGHDK and CDR2 SYGVNS. The CDR3 extends over 14 amino acids. CDR3 region: CASSEIGIMGEQYF. The CDR3 coding sequence is TGTGCCAGCAGTGAAATCGGGATCATGGGGGAGCAGTACTTC.

The genes are TRBV27 and TRBJ1-2; TRBD1 matches 11 bases. The germline V gene encodes CDR1 MNHEY and CDR2 SMNVEV (reference sequence). V lost 0 bases, J lost 8 bases, and 5 bases stayed unmatched. This CDR3 region has 15 residues. CDR3 sequence reads: CASSLSSGQGGGYTF. The DNA for the CDR3 is TGTGCCAGCAGTTTATCGTCGGGACAGGGGGGAGGCTACACCTTC.

In its sample, this clone was seen once. The chain combines TRBV18 with TRBJ2-3, with a weak D call TRBD1 (5 bases). CDR1 is KGHSH, CDR2 LQKENI, per germline. The CDR3 has 15 residues. The V end lost 2 bases, the J end lost 1 base, and 10 bases lay between the germline ends. The CDR3 region has the DNA TGTGCCAGCTCACCATCCACAGGAGGCACAGATACGCAGTATTTT. It is translated as CASSPSTGGTDTQYF.

This chain joins TRBV3-1 (or the pseudogene TRBV3-2) and TRBJ2-2; D not certain. The V end was cut by 0 bases, the J end by 1 base, with 6 bases between. The germline gives CDR1 LGHDT, CDR2 YNNKEL (reference sequence). The CDR3 sequence is 15 residues long. DNA for the CDR3: TGTGCCAGCAGCCAAGATGGCGGGAACACCGGGGAGCTGTTTTTT. Translation gives CASSQDGGNTGELFF.

The gene calls are TRBV19 and TRBJ2-3, with TRBD2 matching over 8 bases. Germline CDR1 is LNHDA and CDR2 is SQIVND (reference sequence). The ends lost 5 bases at V and 4 bases at J; junction bases unmatched: 20. The CDR3 length is 19 residues. The CDR3 DNA follows: TGTGCCAGTAGTTCCCCCGGGACGGGAGGGAGTTTTTATTCAGATACGCAGTATTTT. It codes for CASSSPGTGGSFYSDTQYF.

This chain uses TRBV9 with TRBJ2-1; the D gene is possibly TRBD2 (7 bases). This CDR3 has 16 amino acids. Germline CDR1 and CDR2: SGDLS and YYNGEE. The V end was cut by 2 bases, the J end by 0 bases, with 12 bases between. The CDR3 DNA reads TGTGCCAGCAGCGTCGGGGGGCCCCTCTCCTACAATGAGCAGTTCTTC. This sequence encodes CASSVGGPLSYNEQFF.

The gene calls are TRBV5-1 and TRBJ2-7, with D possibly matching TRBD1 (6 bases). CDR1 SGHRS and CDR2 YFSETQ come from the germline V gene. V was pared by 0 bases and J by 6 bases, with 10 bases between. This CDR3 region has 13 residues. CDR3 DNA sequence: TGCGCCAGCAGCTTGGAGCCAGGGGTCGAGCAGTACTTC. As protein: CASSLEPGVEQYF.

As to this clone: This same CDR3 is encoded by further DNA sequences in the sample. The V call is TRBV20-1, the J call TRBJ1-2; no reliable D call. Germline loops: CDR1 DFQATT, CDR2 SNEGSKA (reference sequence). V lost 3 bases and J lost 4, with 9 bases in between. The CDR3 is 12 amino acids. The chain's CDR3 is CSASRETYGYTF. The CDR3, as DNA: TGCAGTGCTAGTCGGGAGACCTATGGCTACACCTTC.

J is TRBJ1-1 and V is TRBV5-1; no clear D. The CDR3 is made up of 13 amino acids. V was trimmed by 2 bases and J by 2 bases, leaving 7 bases between them. The germline gives CDR1 SGHRS, CDR2 YFSETQ. The CDR3 reads CASSFISNTEAFF. In DNA form, the CDR3 reads TGCGCCAGCAGCTTCATAAGCAACACTGAAGCTTTCTTT.

V is TRBV7-3 and J is TRBJ2-3; 8 nucleotides line up with TRBD2. This CDR3 contains 14 residues. Losses at the gene ends were 5 bases for V and 4 bases for J; bases not matched to a gene: 5. Germline V gene sequence: CDR1 SGHTA, CDR2 FQGTGA. The CDR3: CASSPTGGADTQYF. DNA for the CDR3: TGTGCCAGCAGCCCCACCGGGGGGGCAGATACGCAGTATTTT.

V usage is TRBV7-9 and J usage is TRBJ2-1; TRBD2 matches at 10 bases. Germline loops: CDR1 SEHNR, CDR2 FQNEAQ (reference sequence). Trimming removed 5 bases from V and 9 bases from J; junction bases left unmatched: 10. The length of the CDR3 is 15 residues. The CDR3 region has the DNA TGTGCCAGCAGCCGCTCACTAGCGGGGTCTCTTGAGCAGTTCTTC. Its translation is CASSRSLAGSLEQFF.

V usage is TRBV29-1 and J usage is TRBJ1-1; D is perhaps TRBD1 (5 bases). The CDR3 is made up of 13 amino acids. Germline-derived CDR1 and CDR2 are SQVTM and ANQGSEA. V was trimmed by 8 bases and J by 3 bases, leaving 16 bases between them. The CDR3 sequence is CSPGREVDTEAFF. The CDR3 nucleotides are TGCAGCCCAGGCAGGGAGGTGGACACTGAAGCTTTCTTT.